The 28 T cell receptor beta chains presented below share a single source sample, sequenced in a study of long-term antiretroviral therapy in people with HIV. The authors ran the immunoSEQ assay, v3.0, at survey level. Data came from immunoSEQ multiplex PCR; TCRdb stores just in-frame clones and leaves some out. The sample lists about 20,000 clones; approximately 90% were seen once. The specimen comprised unsorted PBMCs, sampled roughly 4.2 years before starting antiretroviral therapy. These receptors came from a woman aged 25-40 years with HIV.

The chain uses TRBV7-2 and TRBJ1-5; 9 nucleotides agree with TRBD1. There are 14 residues in the CDR3. Trimming removed 5 bases from V and 4 bases from J; junction bases left unmatched: 3. The germline gives CDR1 SGHTA, CDR2 FQGNSA. CDR3 bases: TGTGCCAGCAGCCAGGGACAGGGAAATCAGCCCCAGCATTTT. Amino acids: CASSQGQGNQPQHF.

CDR3 region: CASSLAGAGREQETQYF. CDR3 in DNA: TGCGCCAGCAGCTTGGCTGGCGCGGGCCGCGAACAAGAGACCCAGTACTTC. The chain couples TRBV5-1 to TRBJ2-5, with D possibly being TRBD2 (5 bases). The V and J ends lost 0 bases and 2 bases respectively, with 17 bases between them. The CDR3 is 17 amino acids. Germline V gives CDR1 SGHRS, CDR2 YFSETQ.

The chain carries TRBV18 and TRBJ2-3, with 7 bases fitting TRBD1. This CDR3 contains 17 residues. CDR1 KGHSH and CDR2 LQKENI come from the germline V gene. J lost 4 bases, V lost 2 bases, and 12 bases had no gene match. CDR3 amino acids: CASSPLMTGSQPDTQYF. In DNA form, the CDR3 reads TGTGCCAGCTCACCATTAATGACAGGGTCTCAACCAGATACGCAGTATTTT.

This chain uses TRBV30 with TRBJ1-3; D perhaps matches TRBD1 (6 bases). V lost 0 bases to trimming and J lost 0 bases, with 9 bases between them. The germline V gene has CDR1 GTSNPN and CDR2 SVGIG (reference sequence). The CDR3 length is 15 residues. The CDR3 loop is CAWSVRGASGNTIYF. For the CDR3, the DNA is TGTGCCTGGAGTGTAAGGGGGGCCTCTGGAAACACCATATATTTT.

This rearrangement joins TRBV5-4 to TRBJ2-1; unclear D gene. The V end lost 0 bases, the J end lost 7 bases, and 8 bases lay between the germline ends. CDR3 length: 13 amino acids. Per the germline V gene, CDR1 is SGHNT and CDR2 is YYREEE (reference sequence). CDR3 DNA sequence: TGTGCCAGCAGCTTGGCACGGCGGAATGAGCAGTTCTTC. Residues: CASSLARRNEQFF.

The V call is TRBV7-2, the J call TRBJ2-1; D is perhaps TRBD1 (6 bases). The length of the CDR3 is 16 residues. Trimming removed 3 bases at V and 5 bases at J, with 17 bases between. The germline V gene has CDR1 SGHTA and CDR2 FQGNSA. Here the CDR3 DNA reads TGTGCCAGCAGCTTGGACAGCACGAATCAAAACAATGAGCAGTTCTTC. Protein: CASSLDSTNQNNEQFF.

This sequence joins TRBV15 and TRBJ2-2, with D possibly TRBD1 on 5 matching bases. From germline, CDR1 is LNHNV and CDR2 YYDKDF (reference sequence). Trimming left V 3 bases short and J 5 bases short, with 16 bases between. The CDR3 has 16 amino acids. CDR3 loop: CATSRTSGLGTGELFF. CDR3 bases: TGTGCCACCAGCAGGACTTCAGGGTTGGGAACCGGGGAGCTGTTTTTT. The complete variable domain, with remaining parts taken from reference TRBV15 and TRBJ2-2, reads DAMVIQNPRYQVTQFGKPVTLSCSQTLNHNVMYWYQQKSSQAPKLLFHYYDKDFNNEADTPDNFQSRRPNTSFCFLDIRSPGLGDTAMYLCATSRTSGLGTGELFFGEGSRLTVL.

J is TRBJ1-1 and V is TRBV10-3, with TRBD1 matching over 8 bases. V shed 5 bases, J shed 6 bases, and the junction held 26 bases outside the gene matches. The CDR3 is 20 amino acids. Germline V CDR1 and CDR2: ENHRY, SYGVKD. The CDR3 protein is CAISSGQVGLRIRSASEAFF. CDR3 nucleotide sequence: TGTGCCATCAGTTCGGGACAGGTAGGGTTGCGTATAAGGTCGGCGTCTGAAGCTTTCTTT.

V is TRBV6-6 and J is TRBJ1-1; D is possibly TRBD1 (6 bases). Germline CDR1 MNHNY, CDR2 SVGAGI (reference sequence). The length of the CDR3 is 14 residues. Trimming pared 5 bases from V and 2 bases from J, leaving 12 bases between. The chain's CDR3 is CASSRTGLNTEAFF. CDR3 sequence (DNA): TGTGCCAGCAGTCGCACAGGGCTCAACACTGAAGCTTTCTTT.

V is TRBV4-3 and J is TRBJ1-1, with D maybe TRBD1 (5 bases). CDR1 and CDR2 (germline): LGHNA, YSLEER. The CDR3 loop spans 15 amino acids. Trimming pared 4 bases from V and 0 bases from J, leaving 12 bases between. The chain's CDR3 is CASSLRTRVNTEAFF. The CDR3 DNA reads TGCGCCAGCAGCCTCCGGACAAGGGTGAACACTGAAGCTTTCTTT.

This chain links TRBV16 with TRBJ1-3, with TRBD1 matching 7 bases. V was clipped by 4 bases and J by 0 bases; unmatched bases: 9. CDR3 length: 17 amino acids. From germline, CDR1 is KGHSY and CDR2 FQNENV. As DNA, the CDR3 is TGTGCCAGCAGCCCATACAGGGGTCTTTCCTCTGGAAACACCATATATTTT. It encodes CASSPYRGLSSGNTIYF.

This chain uses TRBV15 with TRBJ2-1; D gene unclear. This CDR3 comprises 12 residues. Trimming pared 0 bases from V and 7 bases from J, leaving 4 bases between. In germline, CDR1 is LNHNV, CDR2 YYDKDF (reference sequence). The DNA of the CDR3 is TGTGCCACCAGCAGAGACTTGAATGAGCAGTTCTTC. Translation gives CATSRDLNEQFF.

V and J are TRBV14 and TRBJ2-7; no clear D. V lost 2 bases, J lost 12 bases, and 14 bases lay in between. CDR3 length: 12 residues. The germline V gene has CDR1 SGHDN and CDR2 FVKESK. This CDR3 reads CASSQSGATRYF. CDR3 bases: TGTGCCAGCAGCCAATCGGGCGCTACGAGGTACTTC. The complete variable domain, with remaining parts taken from reference TRBV14 and TRBJ2-7, reads EAGVTQFPSHSVIEKGQTVTLRCDPISGHDNLYWYRRVMGKEIKFLLHFVKESKQDESGMPNNRFLAERTGGTYSTLKVQPAELEDSGVYFCASSQSGATRYFGPGTRLTVT.

This clone came up once. The chain links TRBV4-3 to TRBJ2-2; possible D gene TRBD2, 6 bases. The CDR3 is 16 amino acids. Germline CDR1 LGHNA, CDR2 YSLEER. Trimming took off 4 bases at V and 1 base at J, with 13 bases between the two ends. CDR3 residues: CASSPFEGGNTGELFF. CDR3 nucleotide sequence: TGCGCCAGCAGCCCCTTCGAGGGAGGGAACACCGGGGAGCTGTTTTTT.

The rearrangement uses TRBV5-4 and TRBJ2-1; 7 bases map to TRBD1. With 4 bases clipped from V and 7 bases from J, the junction kept 14 bases outside the gene matches. Germline V lookup: CDR1 SGHNT, CDR2 YYREEE (reference sequence). CDR3 size: 16 residues. CDR3 DNA sequence: TGTGCCAGCAGCATGACAGGGCATGGGTCTCGAAATGAGCAGTTCTTC. It encodes CASSMTGHGSRNEQFF.

This sequence joins TRBV27 and TRBJ1-1; TRBD1 matches at 8 bases. The CDR3 has 16 amino acids. J lost 0 bases, V lost 7 bases, and 10 bases had no gene match. CDR1 is MNHEY, CDR2 SMNVEV, per germline (reference sequence). CDR3 bases: TGTGCCAGCAACCGGGACAGGATGTCCTTGAACACTGAAGCTTTCTTT. Its protein is CASNRDRMSLNTEAFF.

The chain links TRBV7-2 to TRBJ1-1; D gene uncertain. CDR1 and CDR2 (germline): SGHTA, FQGNSA. V lost 1 base to trimming and J lost 1 base, with 7 bases between them. This CDR3 is built from 14 residues. The chain's CDR3 is CASSLGNSNTEAFF. The CDR3 region has the DNA TGTGCCAGCAGCTTAGGGAACTCGAACACTGAAGCTTTCTTT.

The chain carries TRBV4-1 and TRBJ1-1; 7 positions agree with TRBD1. Germline trimming cut 1 base from V and 4 bases from J; bases unmatched to any gene: 12. CDR3 length equals 17 residues. The germline V gene encodes CDR1 MGHRA and CDR2 YSYEKL. CDR3 bases: TGCGCCAGCAGCCAAGGAGGGTTCGGACAGGTCGTCACTGAAGCTTTCTTT. Its protein product is CASSQGGFGQVVTEAFF.

The chain employs TRBV5-6 and TRBJ1-4; D possibly corresponds to TRBD1 (5 bases). The CDR3 sequence is 16 residues long. From germline, CDR1 is SGHDT and CDR2 YYEEEE. V lost 2 bases and J 0 bases, leaving 11 bases between the germline ends. The CDR3 bases are TGTGCCAGCAGCTTACGTTCAGGGTCAACTAATGAAAAACTGTTTTTT. This translates into CASSLRSGSTNEKLFF.

The chain recombines TRBV10-3 with TRBJ1-5; 7 nucleotides align to TRBD1. Germline lookup yields CDR1 ENHRY and CDR2 SYGVKD. The CDR3 has 14 amino acids. J was trimmed by 0 bases and V by 10 bases; bases with no gene match: 6. The CDR3 here is CASRQGYSNQPQHF. The CDR3, as DNA: TGTGCCAGTAGACAGGGCTATAGCAATCAGCCCCAGCATTTT.

The chain recombines TRBV7-9 with TRBJ1-1; 7 bases line up with TRBD1. J lost 4 bases, V lost 5 bases, and 7 bases had no gene match. This CDR3 has 14 amino acids. Germline V gives CDR1 SEHNR, CDR2 FQNEAQ (reference sequence). The CDR3 loop is CASSLQQGSTEAFF. In nucleotides, the CDR3 is TGTGCCAGCAGCCTTCAACAGGGGAGCACTGAAGCTTTCTTT.

This clone showed up just once. Here the CDR3 DNA reads TGTGCCAGCAGCCAATCCGGGACATTCTCCTACGAGCAGTACTTC. It encodes CASSQSGTFSYEQYF. The V call is TRBV6-1, the J call TRBJ2-7, with D possibly matching TRBD1 (6 bases). The V gene lost 6 bases and the J gene lost 0 bases, with 15 bases spanning the gap. The CDR3 totals 15 residues. Germline V lookup: CDR1 MNHNS, CDR2 SASEGT.

The chain combines TRBV6-5 with TRBJ2-3; possible D gene TRBD2, 6 bases. Germline CDR1 is MNHEY and CDR2 is SVGAGI. V dropped 5 bases and J dropped 2 bases, with 8 bases sitting between them. This CDR3 contains 13 residues. The CDR3 sequence is CASSRDFTDTQYF. In nucleotides, the CDR3 is TGTGCCAGCAGTCGGGACTTCACAGATACGCAGTATTTT.

This clone was counted a single time. The chain carries TRBV4-1 and TRBJ2-4, with D maybe TRBD1 (6 bases). Germline V gives CDR1 MGHRA, CDR2 YSYEKL. The CDR3 covers 13 residues. V was cut by 0 bases and J by 13 bases, with 13 bases left in between. The CDR3 loop reads CASSQDRDNPQYF. CDR3 DNA sequence: TGCGCCAGCAGCCAAGATCGGGACAACCCACAGTACTTC.

This chain links TRBV6-1 with TRBJ1-2; no definite D call. V was shortened by 3 bases and J by 6 bases, with 11 bases between the two germline ends. CDR1 is MNHNS and CDR2 is SASEGT in the germline V gene. This CDR3 has 13 residues. This CDR3 is CASSEEWVHGYTF. The DNA for the CDR3 is TGTGCCAGCAGTGAGGAGTGGGTACATGGCTACACCTTC.

The genes are TRBV6-5 and TRBJ2-5; D is unresolved. Trimming left V 5 bases short and J 0 bases short, with 7 bases between. This CDR3 comprises 13 residues. Germline assignment: CDR1 MNHEY and CDR2 SVGAGI. As DNA, the CDR3 is TGTGCCAGCAGTAGGGCATACCAAGAGACCCAGTACTTC. Amino acids: CASSRAYQETQYF.

The CDR3 protein is CASSLMSGDNNEQFF. For the CDR3, the DNA is TGTGCCAGCAGCTTGATGTCAGGGGATAACAATGAGCAGTTCTTC. The genes are TRBV7-9 and TRBJ2-1; D is possibly TRBD1 (6 bases). Trimming stripped 3 bases from V and 5 bases from J, with 14 bases between. Germline V gives CDR1 SEHNR, CDR2 FQNEAQ (reference sequence). The CDR3 runs 15 residues.

The V gene is TRBV11-3, the J gene TRBJ1-1, with a possible D match to TRBD1 (5 bases). The CDR3 is made up of 13 amino acids. Trimming took 1 base from V and 6 from J, leaving 9 bases between them. From germline, CDR1 is SGHNT and CDR2 YENEEA. The CDR3, as DNA: TGTGCCAGCAGCTTAGGGTCAGGGTCTGAAGCTTTCTTT. Its translation: CASSLGSGSEAFF.